Listed below are T cell receptor beta chains from one sample, sequenced in a study of metastatic and nonmetastatic thyroid tumors. Using MiXCR, TCRdb re-called clones from the PCR reads. The data hold about 33,000 clones, with roughly 19% observed a single time. Specimen: blood. These receptors were collected from a male donor with papillary thyroid cancer or a benign thyroid nodule (not recorded which). Some clones in this sample may be carry-over from other donors' samples. CDR3s include the opening cysteine and the closing phenylalanine or tryptophan. The order of the fields is J gene, V gene, D gene, clone size, CDR3 protein, CDR3 DNA. D genes are given only for firm matches. Only part of the rows carry a size: once, few, many, or a class if the clone is expanded.

TRBJ2-7 | TRBV6-4 | . | many | CASSQNFGSSYEQYF | TGTGCCAGCAGCCAAAACTTCGGTAGCTCCTACGAGCAGTACTTC
TRBJ2-2 | TRBV5-1 | . | many | CASSSIMISGELFF | TGCGCCAGCAGCTCCATCATGATATCCGGGGAGCTGTTTTTT
TRBJ1-5 | TRBV5-1 | TRBD1 | many | CASSLGPGGDQPQHF | TGCGCCAGCAGCTTGGGCCCAGGGGGAGATCAGCCCCAGCATTTT
TRBJ2-1 | TRBV29-1 | . | many | CSVVRTVYNEQFF | TGCAGCGTTGTCCGGACAGTATACAATGAGCAGTTCTTC
TRBJ1-1 | TRBV6-5 | . | many | CASSYTGQYGTEAFF | TGTGCCAGCAGTTACACGGGGCAGTATGGCACTGAAGCTTTCTTT
TRBJ2-3 | TRBV7-2 | . | many | CASSSNTYNTDTQYF | TGTGCCAGCAGCTCCAATACTTACAACACAGATACGCAGTATTTT
TRBJ2-6 | TRBV20-1 | . | . | CSAREGGGANVLTF | TGCAGTGCTAGAGAAGGGGGTGGGGCCAACGTCCTGACTTTC
TRBJ2-1 | TRBV19 | . | few | CASSRTGSDEQFF | TGTGCCAGTAGTAGGACGGGGAGCGATGAGCAGTTCTTC
TRBJ1-1 | TRBV6-1 | . | many | CASSLFKNTEAFF | TGTGCCAGCAGCTTATTCAAGAACACTGAAGCTTTCTTT
TRBJ2-7 | TRBV12-3/TRBV12-4 | . | many | CASSARDGSPRREQYF | TGTGCCAGCAGTGCCAGGGACGGATCCCCCAGGAGGGAGCAGTACTTC
TRBJ2-2 | TRBV19 | TRBD2 | . | CASSGTGGTSGRGGELFF | TGTGCCAGTAGTGGAACTGGTGGGACTAGCGGGAGAGGCGGGGAGCTGTTTTTT
TRBJ1-2 | TRBV14 | . | many | CASSQVETYRYGYTF | TGTGCCAGCAGCCAAGTCGAGACGTACCGCTATGGCTACACCTTC
TRBJ2-2 | TRBV2 | TRBD1 | few | CASSRTGNTGELFF | TGTGCCAGCAGTCGGACAGGGAACACCGGGGAGCTGTTTTTT
TRBJ1-5 | TRBV20-1 | TRBD1 | few | CSANLYRGPGGGNQPQHF | TGCAGTGCTAACCTATACAGGGGGCCCGGGGGAGGCAATCAGCCCCAGCATTTT
TRBJ2-3 | TRBV6-1 | . | . | CASLRAGTSTDTQYF | TGTGCCAGCCTCCGAGCGGGTACTAGCACAGATACGCAGTATTTT
TRBJ1-3 | TRBV28 | . | many | CASSDGRGGNTIYF | TGTGCCAGCAGCGACGGGCGAGGGGGAAACACCATATATTTT
TRBJ2-1 | TRBV28 | . | medium-sized | CASSLGGWDEQFF | TGTGCCAGCAGTTTAGGCGGATGGGATGAGCAGTTCTTC
TRBJ1-2 | TRBV6-9 | . | few | CAISYGGGGYIF | TGTGCCATCAGTTATGGGGGGGGAGGCTACATCTTC
TRBJ2-1 | TRBV28 | . | . | CAIRPGEPYNEQIF | TGTGCCATTCGCCCGGGGGAACCCTACAATGAGCAGATCTTC
TRBJ2-3 | TRBV27 | TRBD2 | . | CASSLGLAGGVSTDTQYF | TGTGCCAGCAGTTTAGGACTAGCGGGAGGGGTGAGCACAGATACGCAGTATTTT